Sequencing of this TCR beta chain was carried out in a study of blood T cell repertoires in COVID-19. Study context: Samples taken during acute and convalescent COVID-19 were collected in the United States, Italy and Spain. The analysed material was cDNA or gDNA that came from T cells, B-cell-depleted T cells, or PBMCs.

Original methodology: Amplified reference gene primers provided the basis for estimating nucleated cell counts. Measured with immunoSEQ multiplex PCR; TCRdb has only the in-frame clones, and not every one. The V and J calls and the clone size are those of that table, but D and trimming were determined from the DNA. Here the sample spans about 150,000 clones, around 91% being singletons. V dropped 4 bases and J dropped 2 bases, with 12 bases sitting between them. The CDR3 is made up of 15 amino acids. Per germline, CDR1 SGHRS and CDR2 YFSETQ. Source material: peripheral blood. The sequence derives from a middle-aged woman with acute or convalescent COVID-19. The chain uses TRBV5-1 and TRBJ2-2; D may be TRBD1 (5 bases). CDR3 bases: TGCGCCAGCAGCCATGGTGACAGAAACACCGGGGAGCTGTTTTTT. Protein: CASSHGDRNTGELFF.